This passage covers 27 T cell receptor beta chains from one sample sequenced in a study of T cell repertoires in cytomegalovirus infection. The antigens of these receptors remain unknown. MiXCR, applied by TCRdb to the reads, yields one record per CDR3 protein. Of 570,000 or so distinct CDR3 sequences listed, 40% are singletons. Sequencing used cultured PBMCs, obtained from culture after CMV antigen stimulation. The receptor set was obtained from a human donor in good health (CMV status not recorded). Some clones in this sample may be carry-over from other donors' samples.

This clonotype turned up a few times. The chain recombines TRBV7-6 with TRBJ2-3, with 8 bases matching TRBD2. The V and J ends lost 7 bases and 5 bases, in that order; junction bases with no gene match: 14. The CDR3 contains 16 residues. Germline CDR1 is SGHVS and CDR2 is FNYEAQ. This CDR3 reads CASTRSGGPEGDTQYF. The CDR3 bases are TGTGCCAGCACGCGATCGGGAGGGCCTGAGGGAGATACGCAGTATTTT.

The rearrangement uses TRBV6-8 and TRBJ1-5, with 7 bases lining up with TRBD1. This CDR3 comprises 13 residues. Looked up from germline, CDR1 is MNHGY and CDR2 is SAAAGT. Trimming at V came to 7 bases and at J to 5 bases, leaving 5 bases not matched to a gene. The CDR3 loop is CASKRQGDQPQHF. CDR3 sequence (DNA): TGTGCCAGCAAGCGACAGGGCGATCAGCCCCAGCATTTT.

V and J are TRBV12-3 or TRBV12-4 and TRBJ2-1; possibly TRBD2 for D (6 bases). Trimming pared 6 bases from V and 2 bases from J, leaving 17 bases between. This CDR3 region has 16 residues. CDR3 nucleotides: TGTGCCAGCAGCCCTCCCGTCGGCGGGACCTACAATGAGCAGTTCTTC. Translating gives CASSPPVGGTYNEQFF.

V gene TRBV24-1 combines with J gene TRBJ1-5, with 7 bases fitting TRBD1. CDR3 length: 15 amino acids. After removal of 3 bases from V and 5 bases from J, the junction contained 6 bases not matched to a gene. Germline assignment: CDR1 KGHDR and CDR2 SFDVKD. The CDR3: CATSDPRQGDQPQHF. CDR3 DNA: TGTGCCACCAGTGATCCACGACAGGGAGATCAGCCCCAGCATTTT.

The chain has TRBV7-2 and TRBJ2-3; possibly TRBD1 for D (7 bases). Trimming cost V 3 bases and J 4 bases, with 14 bases left between them. This CDR3 is 15 amino acids long. Germline V CDR1 and CDR2: SGHTA, FQGNSA. The CDR3 reads CASSLSRGVADTQYF. CDR3 DNA: TGTGCCAGCAGCTTGTCCAGGGGGGTAGCAGATACGCAGTATTTT.

The chain couples TRBV11-2 to TRBJ2-7, with 9 bases that match TRBD2. V trimming: 5 bases; J trimming: 0 bases; junction bases outside the gene matches: 8. Per germline, CDR1 SGHAT and CDR2 FQNNGV. This CDR3 contains 16 residues. For the CDR3, the DNA is TGTGCCAGCAGCCCCCGCGGGGGGGGTAGCTCCTACGAGCAGTACTTC. Residues: CASSPRGGGSSYEQYF.

The rearrangement links TRBV6-8 to TRBJ2-1, with D hard to call. Between the trimmed V and J ends, which lost 8 bases and 0 bases, there was a span of 11 bases. This CDR3 is 14 amino acids long. CDR1 and CDR2 from the germline V gene are MNHGY and SAAAGT. The CDR3 protein is CASHPWGSYNEQFF. In nucleotides, the CDR3 is TGTGCCAGCCATCCCTGGGGCTCCTACAATGAGCAGTTCTTC.

This clonotype was recorded a few times. The gene calls are TRBV27 and TRBJ2-5; D may be TRBD2 (6 bases). Germline values: CDR1 MNHEY, CDR2 SMNVEV (reference sequence). The CDR3 is 19 amino acids. Trimming took 3 bases from V and 3 from J, leaving 26 bases between them. The CDR3, as DNA: TGTGCCAGCAGTTTTTATCCCCCCAATGTTGGGACTCCCGAAGAGACCCAGTACTTC. This encodes CASSFYPPNVGTPEETQYF.

V and J are TRBV7-2 and TRBJ1-5; D is undetermined. Trimming removed 2 bases from V and 5 bases from J, with 16 bases in between. Germline CDR1 and CDR2: SGHTA and FQGNSA. This CDR3 region has 16 residues. CDR3 in amino acids: CASSLTSSGKHQPQHF. In DNA form, the CDR3 reads TGTGCCAGCAGCTTAACTTCCTCGGGGAAGCATCAGCCCCAGCATTTT.

The J gene is TRBJ2-3, the V gene TRBV18; unclear D gene. CDR1 is KGHSH and CDR2 is LQKENI in the germline V gene. This CDR3 has 15 residues. V lost 0 bases to trimming and J lost 1 base, with 8 bases between them. CDR3 DNA sequence: TGTGCCAGCTCACCACCTTACAGTGGCACAGATACGCAGTATTTT. Encoded protein: CASSPPYSGTDTQYF.

A single count supports this clonotype. The CDR3 loop is CATSRDTRGQQYF. The CDR3 DNA reads TGTGCCACCAGCAGAGATACCCGGGGGCAGCAGTATTTT. The rearrangement links TRBV15 to TRBJ2-3; either TRBD1 or TRBD2 may supply D (6 bases each). The CDR3 is 13 amino acids. Germline V CDR1 and CDR2: LNHNV, YYDKDF (reference sequence). The V and J ends lost 0 bases and 11 bases respectively, with 12 bases between them.

V gene TRBV12-3 or TRBV12-4 combines with J gene TRBJ1-1, with D maybe TRBD1 (5 bases). V was clipped by 4 bases and J by 3 bases, with 18 bases between them. CDR3 length equals 16 residues. In DNA, the CDR3 is TGTGCCAGCAGTTCACACTGGGGACGAGGGGACACTGAAGCTTTCTTT. Protein: CASSSHWGRGDTEAFF.

Details on this clonotype: At one end, the junction sequence differs from germline, possibly due to a read error. This rearrangement joins TRBV6-1 to TRBJ2-3; no definite D call. The CDR3 loop spans 14 amino acids. The germline CDR1 and CDR2 sequences are MNHNS and SASEGT. CDR3 amino acids: CATSEAPGTDTQYF. The CDR3 DNA reads TGTGCCACCAGTGAGGCCCCCGGCACAGATACGCAGTATTTT.

The sample holds a few counts of this clonotype. J is TRBJ1-4 and V is TRBV27; unclear D gene. The CDR3 has 15 residues. V was trimmed by 6 bases and J by 7 bases, leaving 18 bases between them. CDR1 and CDR2 from the germline V gene are MNHEY and SMNVEV (reference sequence). CDR3 sequence reads: CASRSPFEGGEKLFF. CDR3 in DNA: TGTGCCAGCAGGTCGCCCTTTGAGGGTGGTGAAAAACTGTTTTTT.

This clonotype was counted a single time. The rearrangement joins TRBV19 to TRBJ1-2; D call uncertain. Germline CDR1 reads LNHDA; CDR2 reads SQIVND (reference sequence). The CDR3 extends over 14 amino acids. Trimming removed 3 bases at V and 2 bases at J, with 10 bases between. Written as DNA, the CDR3 is TGTGCCAGTAGTATCGCCAGGCTAAACTATGGCTACACCTTC. Its translation is CASSIARLNYGYTF. The full variable domain, rest sourced from reference TRBV19 and TRBJ1-2, is DGGITQSPKYLFRKEGQNVTLSCEQNLNHDAMYWYRQDPGQGLRLIYYSQIVNDFQKGDIAEGYSVSREKKESFPLTVTSAQKNPTAFYLCASSIARLNYGYTFGSGTRLTVV.

The chain links TRBV10-2 to TRBJ2-1; tentative D call: TRBD1 (7 bases). There are 13 residues in the CDR3. From germline, CDR1 is WSHSY and CDR2 SAAADI. Between the trimmed V and J ends, which lost 10 bases and 4 bases, there was a span of 14 bases. The CDR3, as DNA: TGCGCCACCGCGGGACAGATTTACAATGAGCAGTTCTTC. Residues: CATAGQIYNEQFF.

This clonotype was found a few times. The J gene is TRBJ1-6, the V gene TRBV28; possible D gene TRBD1, 5 bases. V gave up 6 bases and J gave up 14 bases, with 26 bases separating them. This CDR3 is built from 16 residues. Germline CDR1 MDHEN, CDR2 SYDVKM. DNA for the CDR3: TGTGCCAGCAGATCGGCCTCGACAGTATCTCGCGTGGCCCTCCACTTT. It is translated as CASRSASTVSRVALHF.

This clonotype showed up just a few times. This chain joins TRBV3-1 and TRBJ2-7; 10 bases are shared with TRBD2. Germline CDR1 is LGHDT and CDR2 is YNNKEL (reference sequence). V lost 4 bases to trimming and J lost 3 bases; unmatched junction nucleotides: 15. This CDR3 is built from 18 residues. CDR3 protein: CASSRRSGRLTPGYEQYF. The CDR3 bases are TGTGCCAGCAGCCGGCGTAGCGGGAGGCTAACCCCCGGCTACGAGCAGTACTTC.

This clonotype was detected a few times. This chain links TRBV6-6 with TRBJ1-2; 9 bases match TRBD1. The CDR3 spans 13 residues. Germline CDR1 and CDR2: MNHNY and SVGAGI (reference sequence). The J segment lost 5 bases and the V segment lost 5 bases, leaving 3 bases of the junction unmatched. This chain's CDR3 is CASSEGTGYGYTF. The CDR3, as DNA: TGTGCCAGCAGTGAGGGGACAGGGTATGGCTACACCTTC.

The rearrangement links TRBV10-3 to TRBJ2-5; 8 nucleotides match TRBD2. With 2 bases clipped from V and 1 base from J, the junction kept 3 bases outside the gene matches. The CDR3 is 15 residues long. Per the germline V gene, CDR1 is ENHRY and CDR2 is SYGVKD. The CDR3 protein is CAISEGAGVQETQYF. CDR3 DNA: TGTGCCATCAGTGAGGGAGCGGGAGTCCAAGAGACCCAGTACTTC.

The table lists this clonotype with a few counts. V and J are TRBV4-2 and TRBJ2-2, with D possibly TRBD1 on 5 matching bases. The V gene's germline CDR1 is LGHNA and CDR2 YNFKEQ. The V and J ends lost 0 bases and 3 bases respectively, with 8 bases between them. The CDR3 runs 15 residues. The CDR3 bases are TGTGCCAGCAGCCAAGACAGGGCGGACACCGGGGAGCTGTTTTTT. Encoded protein: CASSQDRADTGELFF.

Ten or more counts support this clonotype. This chain joins TRBV10-3 and TRBJ1-1; no firm D call. This CDR3 is 15 amino acids long. Germline V CDR1 and CDR2: ENHRY, SYGVKD. V shed 5 bases and J shed 5 bases, with 18 bases lying between them. CDR3 DNA: TGTGCCATCAGTTCGGCCCAGTTTCCGGGGACTGAAGCTTTCTTT. Residues: CAISSAQFPGTEAFF.

The chain carries TRBV6-2 or TRBV6-3 and TRBJ1-1; 10 bases are shared with TRBD1. This CDR3 has 17 amino acids. Germline V lookup: CDR1 MNHEY, CDR2 SVGEGT. V was pared by 0 bases and J by 3 bases, with 7 bases of the junction left unmatched. The CDR3 protein is CASSYSGGTGVDTEAFF. The CDR3, as DNA: TGTGCCAGCAGTTACTCCGGAGGGACAGGGGTGGACACTGAAGCTTTCTTT.

This clonotype was counted only a few times. J is TRBJ2-7 and V is TRBV6-2 or TRBV6-3, with TRBD2 matching over 12 bases. The V segment lost 6 bases and the J segment 7 bases; nucleotides outside the gene matches: 7. There are 14 residues in the CDR3. Germline V gene lookup returns CDR1 MNHEY and CDR2 SVGEGT. The DNA of the CDR3 is TGTGCCAGCAGACAGACTAGCGGGAGATTTGAGCAGTACTTC. Its protein product is CASRQTSGRFEQYF.

This chain connects TRBV6-6 to TRBJ2-1; TRBD2 matches at 9 bases. J lost 7 bases, V lost 8 bases, and 6 bases had no gene match. CDR1 and CDR2 from the germline V gene are MNHNY and SVGAGI (reference sequence). The CDR3 runs to 13 residues. Here the CDR3 reads CASAGGPHNEQFF. The CDR3 DNA reads as TGTGCCAGCGCGGGAGGGCCTCATAATGAGCAGTTCTTC.

This clonotype turned up a few times. The rearrangement joins TRBV6-1 to TRBJ2-7; D is uncertain. Germline CDR1 and CDR2: MNHNS and SASEGT. The CDR3 sequence is 14 residues long. Between the trimmed V and J ends, which lost 7 bases and 3 bases, there was a span of 16 bases. The CDR3 region is CASMVQELGYEQYF. In DNA, the CDR3 is TGTGCCAGCATGGTTCAGGAGTTAGGCTACGAGCAGTACTTC.

The V call is TRBV10-3, the J call TRBJ2-3; D not certain. The V end was cut by 6 bases, the J end by 3 bases, with 4 bases between. This CDR3 is 11 amino acids long. CDR1 is ENHRY, CDR2 SYGVKD, per germline. This chain's CDR3 is CAISETDTQYF. In DNA, the CDR3 is TGTGCCATCAGCGAGACAGATACGCAGTATTTT.